This record looks at one TCR beta chain sequence and its context. The CDR3 totals 12 residues. Germline CDR1 KGHSY, CDR2 FQNENV. The V gene lost 2 bases and the J gene lost 3 bases, with 2 bases spanning the gap. This entry belongs to a study of blood T cell repertoires in COVID-19. On the study more broadly: Italy, Spain and the United States were the sources of the convalescent and acute COVID-19 samples. T cells, B-cell-depleted T cells, or PBMCs supplied cDNA or gDNA.

Per the original methods: Reference gene primers were amplified, and this amplification served to estimate nucleated cell counts. Sequencing used immunoSEQ multiplex PCR; TCRdb keeps in-frame clones, though not all of them. That table is the source of V, J and clone size, and D and trimming were worked out from the DNA. In the table there are approximately 56,000 clones, approximately 89% of which are singletons. Sequences were obtained from peripheral blood. This TCR came from an elderly man with active or convalescent COVID-19. The V call is TRBV16, the J call TRBJ1-3; D unclear. This chain's CDR3 is CASSQLGNTIYF. The CDR3 DNA reads TGTGCCAGCAGCCAACTTGGAAACACCATATATTTT.